Following are 25 T cell receptor beta chains from one sample sequenced in a study of blood T cell repertoires in COVID-19. Some clones are missing from TCRdb's copy, which holds only in-frame ones; the method was immunoSEQ multiplex PCR. The sample holds about 280,000 clones; over 75% are singletons and the top ten take more than 10%. Sequences were obtained from peripheral blood. These receptors all stem from a human donor in a cohort sampled during active COVID-19.

This chain connects TRBV11-2 to TRBJ2-5; 10 bases are a match to TRBD2. V lost 5 bases, J lost 5 bases, and 11 bases stayed unmatched. The CDR3 consists of 16 residues. Germline CDR1 and CDR2: SGHAT and FQNNGV. The CDR3 spells CASSPESLAGVETQYF. CDR3 DNA: TGTGCCAGCAGCCCCGAGAGCCTAGCGGGAGTTGAGACCCAGTACTTC. The variable domain in full, completed from reference TRBV11-2 and TRBJ2-5, reads EAGVAQSPRYKIIEKRQSVAFWCNPISGHATLYWYQQILGQGPKLLIQFQNNGVVDDSQLPKDRFSAERLKGVDSTLKIQPAKLEDSAVYLCASSPESLAGVETQYFGPGTRLLVL.

The CDR3 DNA reads as TGTGCCAGCAGTCAGGGGGCAAGATCTTTCTTT. Translating it yields CASSQGARSFF. The rearrangement joins TRBV6-5 to TRBJ1-1; 8 positions match TRBD1. The germline V gene has CDR1 MNHEY and CDR2 SVGAGI. CDR3 length equals 11 residues. J gave up 12 bases and V 5 bases, and 5 bases lay outside the gene matches.

V is TRBV3-1 (or the pseudogene TRBV3-2) and J is TRBJ2-3; D possibly corresponds to TRBD2 (6 bases). The CDR3 totals 15 residues. Germline V gives CDR1 LGHDT, CDR2 YNNKEL (reference sequence). Trimming removed 4 bases at V and 5 bases at J, with 16 bases between. CDR3 in amino acids: CASSRGTGGRDTQYF. The CDR3 DNA reads as TGTGCCAGCAGCCGTGGGACTGGGGGGAGAGATACGCAGTATTTT.

The chain uses TRBV2 and TRBJ1-4; TRBD1 is a possible D gene (5 bases). CDR3 length: 14 amino acids. Germline CDR1 is SNHLY and CDR2 is FYNNEI. V shed 6 bases and J shed 11 bases, with 19 bases lying between them. CDR3 sequence reads: CASSPGHRTEKLFF. CDR3 DNA sequence: TGTGCCAGCAGCCCAGGACACCGAACAGAGAAACTGTTTTTT.

This CDR3 reads CASSLGLAGGYQETQYF. In nucleotides, the CDR3 is TGTGCCAGCAGCTTAGGACTAGCGGGGGGGTACCAAGAGACCCAGTACTTC. The V gene is TRBV11-2, the J gene TRBJ2-5; 14 bases are shared with TRBD2. This CDR3 region has 17 residues. V lost 1 base, J lost 0 bases, and 1 base stayed unmatched. Germline-derived CDR1 and CDR2 are SGHAT and FQNNGV.

The J gene is TRBJ2-7, the V gene TRBV7-9, with a tentative D call TRBD2 (5 bases). With 7 bases removed from V and 6 bases from J, the gap between germline ends came to 13 bases. Per the germline V gene, CDR1 is SEHNR and CDR2 is FQNEAQ (reference sequence). CDR3 length equals 12 residues. CDR3 amino acids: CASKGDPLEQYF. DNA for the CDR3: TGTGCCAGCAAGGGAGACCCCCTCGAGCAGTACTTC.

J is TRBJ1-1 and V is TRBV18; D is undetermined. The germline gives CDR1 KGHSH, CDR2 LQKENI. This CDR3 contains 14 residues. Trimming left V 0 bases short and J 9 bases short, with 14 bases between. In DNA form, the CDR3 reads TGTGCCAGCTCACCACCCCCTTCCAATACTAAAGCTTTCTTT. This gives the protein CASSPPPSNTKAFF. Complete variable domain (other parts from reference TRBV18 and TRBJ1-1): NAGVMQNPRHLVRRRGQEARLRCSPMKGHSHVYWYRQLPEEGLKFMVYLQKENIIDESGMPKERFSAEFPKEGPSILRIQQVVRGDSAAYFCASSPPPSNTKAFFGQGTRLTVV.

The V gene is TRBV19, the J gene TRBJ2-2; 10 bases align to TRBD2. The CDR3 covers 17 residues. The germline CDR1 and CDR2 sequences are LNHDA and SQIVND (reference sequence). With 5 bases clipped from V and 4 bases from J, the junction kept 10 bases outside the gene matches. The CDR3: CASSYGWTSGGTGELFF. For the CDR3, the DNA is TGTGCCAGTAGTTACGGCTGGACTAGCGGAGGCACCGGGGAGCTGTTTTTT.

The V gene is TRBV7-2, the J gene TRBJ2-1, with 11 positions matching TRBD2. With 1 base clipped from V and 5 bases from J, the junction kept 1 base outside the gene matches. Per germline, CDR1 SGHTA and CDR2 FQGNSA. The CDR3 totals 15 residues. The CDR3 nucleotides are TGTGCCAGCAGCTTAGTAGCGGGAGGGAACAATGAGCAGTTCTTC. It codes for CASSLVAGGNNEQFF.

The V call is TRBV5-1, the J call TRBJ1-5; TRBD1 might be the D (6 bases). V was clipped by 4 bases and J by 7 bases, with 12 bases between them. The CDR3 is made up of 13 amino acids. CDR1 and CDR2 (germline): SGHRS, YFSETQ. This CDR3 reads CASSPEGEQPQHF. The CDR3 bases are TGCGCCAGCAGCCCCGAGGGGGAACAGCCCCAGCATTTT.

The chain recombines TRBV6-5 with TRBJ2-1; the D is unclear. V gave up 6 bases and J gave up 3 bases, with 15 bases separating them. The CDR3 loop spans 15 amino acids. Germline V gene data show CDR1 as MNHEY and CDR2 as SVGAGI. CDR3 sequence: CASSRDPTHYNEQFF. CDR3 nucleotides: TGTGCCAGCAGCCGCGACCCGACTCACTACAATGAGCAGTTCTTC.

The chain has TRBV7-2 and TRBJ2-7, with D tentatively TRBD2 (6 bases). The ends were cut back, 4 bases at V and 0 bases at J, with 13 bases in the middle. Germline V gene lookup returns CDR1 SGHTA and CDR2 FQGNSA. The CDR3 sequence is 15 residues long. CDR3 in DNA: TGTGCCAGCAGCTCTGGCGGGATGCGCTCCTACGAGCAGTACTTC. It is translated as CASSSGGMRSYEQYF.

The rearrangement uses TRBV10-2 and TRBJ1-2; D ambiguous. This CDR3 region has 11 residues. V lost 4 bases and J 4 bases, leaving 4 bases between the germline ends. CDR1 and CDR2 (germline): WSHSY, SAAADI. CDR3 coding DNA: TGCGCCAGCAGTGGCGGCTATGGCTACACCTTC. Translated: CASSGGYGYTF.

This clone was detected many times. This rearrangement joins TRBV4-1 to TRBJ1-4; the D is unclear. CDR3 length equals 17 residues. The V and J ends lost 0 bases and 1 base respectively, with 12 bases between them. Germline V lookup: CDR1 MGHRA, CDR2 YSYEKL. CDR3 bases: TGCGCCAGCAGCCAAGACCGAGCGGTCATAACTAATGAAAAACTGTTTTTT. It is translated as CASSQDRAVITNEKLFF.

The chain recombines TRBV19 with TRBJ1-6; TRBD1 aligns across 9 bases. The CDR3 extends over 13 amino acids. Germline-derived CDR1 and CDR2 are LNHDA and SQIVND (reference sequence). Germline trimming cut 7 bases from V and 7 bases from J; bases unmatched to any gene: 2. The CDR3 reads CASKDRGNSPLHF. CDR3 bases: TGTGCCAGTAAAGACAGGGGGAATTCACCCCTCCACTTT.

The gene calls are TRBV19 and TRBJ2-1; 12 nucleotides line up with TRBD2. Germline CDR1 LNHDA, CDR2 SQIVND (reference sequence). V trimming: 5 bases; J trimming: 0 bases; junction bases outside the gene matches: 5. The CDR3 runs to 17 residues. This chain's CDR3 is CASSQLAGGSSYNEQFF. The DNA for the CDR3 is TGTGCCAGTAGTCAACTAGCGGGAGGAAGCTCCTACAATGAGCAGTTCTTC.

J is TRBJ2-3 and V is TRBV11-2, with 11 nucleotides matching TRBD2. The CDR3 has 15 residues. Germline CDR1 reads SGHAT; CDR2 reads FQNNGV. Trimming took 5 bases from V and 2 from J; bases not matched to a gene: 3. CDR3 in amino acids: CASSLGLAVTDTQYF. The CDR3 coding sequence is TGTGCCAGCAGCCTGGGACTAGCGGTCACAGATACGCAGTATTTT.

This clone occurred many times. The same CDR3 also results from other DNA sequences found in this sample. This chain uses TRBV28 with TRBJ2-7; TRBD1 is a possible D gene (6 bases). V lost 6 bases and J 1 base, leaving 10 bases between the germline ends. The CDR3 length is 13 residues. The germline V gene encodes CDR1 MDHEN and CDR2 SYDVKM. The CDR3 spells CASRGTPSYEQYF. CDR3 DNA: TGTGCCAGCAGGGGGACACCTTCCTACGAGCAGTACTTC.

This rearrangement joins TRBV7-2 to TRBJ2-3, with D possibly matching TRBD2 (5 bases). The CDR3 runs to 13 residues. Germline V lookup: CDR1 SGHTA, CDR2 FQGNSA. Trimming pared 3 bases from V and 6 bases from J, leaving 10 bases between. CDR3 amino acids: CASSLAEGDTQYF. The CDR3, as DNA: TGTGCCAGCAGCTTGGCAGAGGGTGATACGCAGTATTTT.

CDR3 in DNA: TGCAGCGTTGGCGGGATCCACACAGATACGCAGTATTTT. As protein: CSVGGIHTDTQYF. The V call is TRBV29-1, the J call TRBJ2-3, with D possibly TRBD2 on 6 matching bases. The CDR3 is 13 residues long. The ends were cut back, 4 bases at V and 2 bases at J, with 10 bases in the middle. CDR1 SQVTM and CDR2 ANQGSEA come from the germline V gene.

This chain connects TRBV28 to TRBJ2-1, with 12 bases fitting TRBD2. V trimming: 3 bases; J trimming: 6 bases; junction bases outside the gene matches: 6. Germline CDR1 is MDHEN and CDR2 is SYDVKM. CDR3 length equals 16 residues. CDR3 amino acids: CASSFSLAGGPNEQFF. The CDR3 DNA is TGTGCCAGCAGTTTTAGCCTAGCGGGAGGGCCCAATGAGCAGTTCTTC. The variable domain in full, with the rest retrieved from reference TRBV28 and TRBJ2-1, is DVKVTQSSRYLVKRTGEKVFLECVQDMDHENMFWYRQDPGLGLRLIYFSYDVKMKEKGDIPEGYSVSREKKERFSLILESASTNQTSMYLCASSFSLAGGPNEQFFGPGTRLTVL.

V usage is TRBV19 and J usage is TRBJ1-2; D is perhaps TRBD1 (5 bases). V was pared by 3 bases and J by 4 bases, with 12 bases between. Germline V gene lookup returns CDR1 LNHDA and CDR2 SQIVND (reference sequence). The CDR3 has 14 residues. The CDR3 coding sequence is TGTGCCAGTAGTATCACCAGGGTTGGCTATGGCTACACCTTC. It codes for CASSITRVGYGYTF. The complete variable domain, with remaining parts taken from reference TRBV19 and TRBJ1-2, reads DGGITQSPKYLFRKEGQNVTLSCEQNLNHDAMYWYRQDPGQGLRLIYYSQIVNDFQKGDIAEGYSVSREKKESFPLTVTSAQKNPTAFYLCASSITRVGYGYTFGSGTRLTVV.

This clone was observed a few times. The CDR3 bases are TGCGCCAGCAGGGACGTGGGACTGGAGAAATCCGAGCAGTACTTC. It is translated as CASRDVGLEKSEQYF. This chain uses TRBV5-1 with TRBJ2-7; the D gene is possibly TRBD2 (6 bases). The CDR3 is 15 residues long. Germline-derived CDR1 and CDR2 are SGHRS and YFSETQ. Trimming cost V 5 bases and J 6 bases, with 21 bases left between them.

The V call is TRBV5-1, the J call TRBJ1-2, with D tentatively TRBD1 (6 bases). CDR1 is SGHRS, CDR2 YFSETQ, per germline. The CDR3 loop spans 12 amino acids. V lost 4 bases to trimming and J lost 4 bases, with 8 bases between them. The CDR3 sequence: CASSPDSYGYTF. The CDR3 DNA reads as TGCGCCAGCAGCCCGGACAGCTATGGCTACACCTTC.

This rearrangement joins TRBV11-2 to TRBJ2-1; TRBD2 aligns across 12 bases. V was pared by 5 bases and J by 8 bases, with 7 bases of the junction left unmatched. The CDR3 totals 15 residues. The germline gives CDR1 SGHAT, CDR2 FQNNGV. For the CDR3, the DNA is TGTGCCAGCAGCGTTCTAGCGGGAGGGCCCCATGAGCAGTTCTTC. The encoded protein is CASSVLAGGPHEQFF.